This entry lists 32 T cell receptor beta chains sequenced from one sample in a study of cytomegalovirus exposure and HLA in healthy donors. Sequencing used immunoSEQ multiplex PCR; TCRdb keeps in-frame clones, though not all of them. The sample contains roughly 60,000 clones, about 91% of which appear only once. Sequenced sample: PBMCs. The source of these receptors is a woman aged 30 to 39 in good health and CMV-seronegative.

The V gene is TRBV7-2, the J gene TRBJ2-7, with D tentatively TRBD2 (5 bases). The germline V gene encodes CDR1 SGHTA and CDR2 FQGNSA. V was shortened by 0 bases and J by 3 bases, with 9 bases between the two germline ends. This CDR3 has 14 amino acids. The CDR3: CASSLAGVSYEQYF. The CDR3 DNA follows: TGTGCCAGCAGCTTAGCGGGAGTAAGCTACGAGCAGTACTTC.

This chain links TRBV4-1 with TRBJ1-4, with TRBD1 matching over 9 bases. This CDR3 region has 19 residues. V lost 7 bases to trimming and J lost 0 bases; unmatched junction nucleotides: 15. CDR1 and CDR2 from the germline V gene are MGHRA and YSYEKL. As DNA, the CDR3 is TGCGCCAGCACCACCAGGGCCCTCGGACAGGGGACAACTAATGAAAAACTGTTTTTT. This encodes CASTTRALGQGTTNEKLFF.

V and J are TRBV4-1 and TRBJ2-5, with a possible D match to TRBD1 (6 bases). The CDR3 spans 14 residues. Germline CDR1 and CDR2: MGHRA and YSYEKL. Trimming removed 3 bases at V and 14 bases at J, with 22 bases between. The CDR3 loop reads CASSHLVGGQGPYF. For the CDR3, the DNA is TGCGCCAGCAGCCACTTAGTAGGGGGTCAGGGGCCCTACTTC.

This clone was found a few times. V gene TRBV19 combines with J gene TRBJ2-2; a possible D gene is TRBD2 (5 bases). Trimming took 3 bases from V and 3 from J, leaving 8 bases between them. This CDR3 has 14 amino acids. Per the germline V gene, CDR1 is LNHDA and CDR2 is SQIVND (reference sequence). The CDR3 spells CASSISGYTGELFF. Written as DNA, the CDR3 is TGTGCCAGTAGTATCTCGGGGTACACCGGGGAGCTGTTTTTT.

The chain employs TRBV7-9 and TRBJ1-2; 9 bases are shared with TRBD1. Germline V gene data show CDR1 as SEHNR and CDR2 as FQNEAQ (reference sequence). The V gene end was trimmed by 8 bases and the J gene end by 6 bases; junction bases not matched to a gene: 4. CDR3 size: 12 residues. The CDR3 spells CASPQGADGYTF. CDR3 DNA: TGTGCCAGCCCACAGGGGGCGGATGGCTACACCTTC.

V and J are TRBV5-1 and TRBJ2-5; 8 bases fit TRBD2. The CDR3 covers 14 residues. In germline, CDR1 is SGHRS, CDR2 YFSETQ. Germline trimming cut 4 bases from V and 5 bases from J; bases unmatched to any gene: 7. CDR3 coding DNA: TGCGCCAGCAGCCGGGGGGGCTTTGGGGAGACCCAGTACTTC. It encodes CASSRGGFGETQYF. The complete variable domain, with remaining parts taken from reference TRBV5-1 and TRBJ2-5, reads KAGVTQTPRYLIKTRGQQVTLSCSPISGHRSVSWYQQTPGQGLQFLFEYFSETQRNKGNFPGRFSGRQFSNSRSEMNVSTLELGDSALYLCASSRGGFGETQYFGPGTRLLVL.

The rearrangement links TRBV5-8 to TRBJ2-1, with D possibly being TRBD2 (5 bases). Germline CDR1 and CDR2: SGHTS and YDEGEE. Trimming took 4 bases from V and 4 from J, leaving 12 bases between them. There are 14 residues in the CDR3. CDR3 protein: CASSTGKTYNEQFF. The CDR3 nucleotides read TGTGCCAGCAGCACGGGAAAGACTTACAATGAGCAGTTCTTC.

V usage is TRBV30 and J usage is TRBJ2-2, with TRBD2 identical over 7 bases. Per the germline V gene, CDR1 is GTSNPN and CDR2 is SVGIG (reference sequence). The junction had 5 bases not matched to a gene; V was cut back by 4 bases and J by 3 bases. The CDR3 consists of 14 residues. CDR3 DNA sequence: TGTGCCTGGACGCGGGCGGGAGACACCGGGGAGCTGTTTTTT. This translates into CAWTRAGDTGELFF.

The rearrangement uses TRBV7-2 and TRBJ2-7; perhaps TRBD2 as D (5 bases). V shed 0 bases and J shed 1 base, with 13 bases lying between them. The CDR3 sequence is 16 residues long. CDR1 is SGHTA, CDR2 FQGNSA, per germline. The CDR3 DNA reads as TGTGCCAGCAGCTTAGCCAGCGGAGGAAAGTCCTACGAGCAGTACTTC. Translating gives CASSLASGGKSYEQYF.

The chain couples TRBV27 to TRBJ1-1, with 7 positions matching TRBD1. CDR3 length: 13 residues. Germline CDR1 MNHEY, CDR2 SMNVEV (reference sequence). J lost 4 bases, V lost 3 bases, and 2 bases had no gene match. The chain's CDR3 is CASSFRGSTEAFF. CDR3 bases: TGTGCCAGCAGTTTCAGGGGGAGCACTGAAGCTTTCTTT.

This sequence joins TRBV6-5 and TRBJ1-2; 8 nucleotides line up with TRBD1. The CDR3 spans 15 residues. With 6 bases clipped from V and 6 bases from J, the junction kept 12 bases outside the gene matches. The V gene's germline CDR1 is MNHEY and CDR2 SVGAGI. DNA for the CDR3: TGTGCCAGCAGGCCGGACAGGGCTATGATAAATGGCTACACCTTC. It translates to CASRPDRAMINGYTF.

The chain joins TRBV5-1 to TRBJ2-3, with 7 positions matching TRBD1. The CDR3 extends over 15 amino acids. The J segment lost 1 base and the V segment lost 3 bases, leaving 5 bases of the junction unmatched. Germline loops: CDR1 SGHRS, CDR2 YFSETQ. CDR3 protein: CASSSGQSGTDTQYF. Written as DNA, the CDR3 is TGCGCCAGCAGCTCGGGACAGTCAGGCACAGATACGCAGTATTTT.

The CDR3 loop is CATSRTGYGYTF. For the CDR3, the DNA is TGTGCCACCAGCAGGACAGGGTATGGCTACACCTTC. This chain uses TRBV15 with TRBJ1-2; 7 nucleotides line up with TRBD1. V was pared by 3 bases and J by 5 bases, with 0 bases of the junction left unmatched. The CDR3 runs to 12 residues. Germline V gene data show CDR1 as LNHNV and CDR2 as YYDKDF (reference sequence).

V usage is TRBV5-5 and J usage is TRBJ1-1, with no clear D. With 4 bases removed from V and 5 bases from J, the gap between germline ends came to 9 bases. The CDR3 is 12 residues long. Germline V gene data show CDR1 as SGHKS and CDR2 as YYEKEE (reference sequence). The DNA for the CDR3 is TGTGCCAGCAGCCTCCCCGGGACTGAAGCTTTCTTT. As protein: CASSLPGTEAFF.

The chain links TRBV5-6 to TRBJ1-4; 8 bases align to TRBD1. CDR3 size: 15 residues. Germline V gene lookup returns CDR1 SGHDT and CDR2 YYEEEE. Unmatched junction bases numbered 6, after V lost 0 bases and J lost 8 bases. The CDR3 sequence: CASSLGGGTGEKLFF. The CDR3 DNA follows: TGTGCCAGCAGCTTGGGGGGCGGGACAGGAGAAAAACTGTTTTTT.

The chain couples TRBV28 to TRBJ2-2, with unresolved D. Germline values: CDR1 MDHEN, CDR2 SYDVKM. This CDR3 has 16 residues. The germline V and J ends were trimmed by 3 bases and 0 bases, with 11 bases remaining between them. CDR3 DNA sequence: TGTGCCAGCAGTTTTCAGGTTTTCTCGAACACCGGGGAGCTGTTTTTT. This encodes CASSFQVFSNTGELFF.

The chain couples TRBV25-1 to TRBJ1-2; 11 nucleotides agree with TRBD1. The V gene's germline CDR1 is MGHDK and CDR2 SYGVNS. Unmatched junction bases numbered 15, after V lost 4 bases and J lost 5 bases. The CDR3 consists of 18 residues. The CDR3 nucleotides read TGTGCCAGCAGTGGAAAAGCCAGGACAGGGGGCGCGTGGTATGGCTACACCTTC. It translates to CASSGKARTGGAWYGYTF.

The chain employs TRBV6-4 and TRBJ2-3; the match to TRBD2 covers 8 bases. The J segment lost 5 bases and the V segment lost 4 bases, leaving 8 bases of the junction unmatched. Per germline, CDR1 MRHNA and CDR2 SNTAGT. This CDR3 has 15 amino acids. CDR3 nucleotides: TGTGCCAGCAGTGTGACAGCGGGGGCGGGAGATACGCAGTATTTT. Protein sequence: CASSVTAGAGDTQYF.

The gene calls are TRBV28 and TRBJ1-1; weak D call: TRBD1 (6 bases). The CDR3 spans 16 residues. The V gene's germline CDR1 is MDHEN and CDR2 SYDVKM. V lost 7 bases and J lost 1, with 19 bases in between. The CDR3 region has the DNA TGTGCCAGCAAAGGGGCAGGGGAAGGGGGGAACACTGAAGCTTTCTTT. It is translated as CASKGAGEGGNTEAFF.

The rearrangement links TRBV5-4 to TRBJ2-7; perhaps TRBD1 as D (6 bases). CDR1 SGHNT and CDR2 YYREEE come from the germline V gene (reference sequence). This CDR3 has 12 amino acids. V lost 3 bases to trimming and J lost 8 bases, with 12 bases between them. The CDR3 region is CASSSQGLQQYF. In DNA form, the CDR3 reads TGTGCCAGCAGCTCTCAGGGGCTGCAGCAGTACTTC.

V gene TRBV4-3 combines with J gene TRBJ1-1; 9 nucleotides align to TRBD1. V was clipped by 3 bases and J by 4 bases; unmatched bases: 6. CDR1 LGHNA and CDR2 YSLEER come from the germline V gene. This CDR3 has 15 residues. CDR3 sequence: CASSQRDREGTEAFF. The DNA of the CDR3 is TGCGCCAGCAGCCAGCGGGACAGGGAGGGCACTGAAGCTTTCTTT.

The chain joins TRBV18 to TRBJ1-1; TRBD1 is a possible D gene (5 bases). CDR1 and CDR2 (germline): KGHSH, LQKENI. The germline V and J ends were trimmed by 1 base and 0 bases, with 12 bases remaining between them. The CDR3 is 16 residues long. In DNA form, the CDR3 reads TGTGCCAGCTCACCACGGACATCCGCTATGAACACTGAAGCTTTCTTT. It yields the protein CASSPRTSAMNTEAFF. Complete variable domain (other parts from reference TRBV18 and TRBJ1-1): NAGVMQNPRHLVRRRGQEARLRCSPMKGHSHVYWYRQLPEEGLKFMVYLQKENIIDESGMPKERFSAEFPKEGPSILRIQQVVRGDSAAYFCASSPRTSAMNTEAFFGQGTRLTVV.

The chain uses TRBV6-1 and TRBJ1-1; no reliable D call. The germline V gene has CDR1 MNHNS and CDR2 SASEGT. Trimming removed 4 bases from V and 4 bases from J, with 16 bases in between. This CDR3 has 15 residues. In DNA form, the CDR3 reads TGTGCCAGCAGTGGGTGGGAGACGCTGTTCACTGAAGCTTTCTTT. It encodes CASSGWETLFTEAFF.

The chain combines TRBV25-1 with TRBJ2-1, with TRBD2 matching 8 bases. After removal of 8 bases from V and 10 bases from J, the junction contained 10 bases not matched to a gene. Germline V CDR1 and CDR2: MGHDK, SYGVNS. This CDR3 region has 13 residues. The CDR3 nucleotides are TGTGCCAGCCCCCCAGCGGGAGTTTTAGAGCAGTTCTTC. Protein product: CASPPAGVLEQFF.

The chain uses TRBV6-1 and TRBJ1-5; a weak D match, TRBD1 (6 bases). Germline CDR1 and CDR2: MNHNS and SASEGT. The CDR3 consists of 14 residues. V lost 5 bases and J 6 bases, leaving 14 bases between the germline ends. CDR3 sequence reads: CASSITGFFQPQHF. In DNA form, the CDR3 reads TGTGCCAGCAGTATTACAGGGTTTTTTCAGCCCCAGCATTTT.

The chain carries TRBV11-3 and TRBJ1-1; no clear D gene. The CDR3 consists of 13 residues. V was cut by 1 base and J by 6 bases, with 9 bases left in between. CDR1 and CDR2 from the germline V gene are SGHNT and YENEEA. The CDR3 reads CASSLVPGAEAFF. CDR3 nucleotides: TGTGCCAGCAGCTTAGTCCCAGGTGCTGAAGCTTTCTTT.

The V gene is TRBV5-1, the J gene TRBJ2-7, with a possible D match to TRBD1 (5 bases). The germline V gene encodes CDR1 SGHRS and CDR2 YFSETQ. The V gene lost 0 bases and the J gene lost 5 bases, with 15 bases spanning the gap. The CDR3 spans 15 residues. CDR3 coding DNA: TGCGCCAGCAGCTTGGAGGGGCAGAACTTTGACGAGCAGTACTTC. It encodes CASSLEGQNFDEQYF.

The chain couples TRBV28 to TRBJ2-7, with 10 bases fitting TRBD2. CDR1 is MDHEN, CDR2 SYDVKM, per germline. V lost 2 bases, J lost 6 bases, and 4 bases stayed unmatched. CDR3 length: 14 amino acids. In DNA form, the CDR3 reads TGTGCCAGCAGTTTAGCTAGCGGGAGAGGCGAGCAGTACTTC. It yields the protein CASSLASGRGEQYF.

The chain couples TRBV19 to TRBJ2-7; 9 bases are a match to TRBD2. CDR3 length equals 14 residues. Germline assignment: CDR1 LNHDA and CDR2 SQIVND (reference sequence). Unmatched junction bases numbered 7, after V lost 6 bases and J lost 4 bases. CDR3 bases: TGTGCCAGTAGCTTGGGACTAGCTAGATACGAGCAGTACTTC. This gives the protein CASSLGLARYEQYF.

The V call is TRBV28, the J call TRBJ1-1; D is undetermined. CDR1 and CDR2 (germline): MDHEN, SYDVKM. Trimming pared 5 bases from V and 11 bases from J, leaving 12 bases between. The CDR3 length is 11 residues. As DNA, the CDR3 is TGTGCCAGCAGTGTAGGCGGGCGGGCTTTCTTT. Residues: CASSVGGRAFF.

The CDR3 is CASSLGQGKRYGYTF. CDR3 nucleotide sequence: TGCGCCAGCAGCTTGGGACAGGGGAAGCGGTATGGCTACACCTTC. This sequence joins TRBV5-1 and TRBJ1-2; 8 bases map to TRBD1. The germline V gene has CDR1 SGHRS and CDR2 YFSETQ. The CDR3 runs to 15 residues. The V and J ends lost 0 bases and 5 bases, in that order; junction bases with no gene match: 6.

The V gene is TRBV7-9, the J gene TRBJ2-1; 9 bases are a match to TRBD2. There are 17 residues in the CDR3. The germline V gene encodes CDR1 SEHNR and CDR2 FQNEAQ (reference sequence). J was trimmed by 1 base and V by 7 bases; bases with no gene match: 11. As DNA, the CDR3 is TGTGCCAGCATGGGGCGGGAGGGAGCATCATCCTACAATGAGCAGTTCTTC. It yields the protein CASMGREGASSYNEQFF.